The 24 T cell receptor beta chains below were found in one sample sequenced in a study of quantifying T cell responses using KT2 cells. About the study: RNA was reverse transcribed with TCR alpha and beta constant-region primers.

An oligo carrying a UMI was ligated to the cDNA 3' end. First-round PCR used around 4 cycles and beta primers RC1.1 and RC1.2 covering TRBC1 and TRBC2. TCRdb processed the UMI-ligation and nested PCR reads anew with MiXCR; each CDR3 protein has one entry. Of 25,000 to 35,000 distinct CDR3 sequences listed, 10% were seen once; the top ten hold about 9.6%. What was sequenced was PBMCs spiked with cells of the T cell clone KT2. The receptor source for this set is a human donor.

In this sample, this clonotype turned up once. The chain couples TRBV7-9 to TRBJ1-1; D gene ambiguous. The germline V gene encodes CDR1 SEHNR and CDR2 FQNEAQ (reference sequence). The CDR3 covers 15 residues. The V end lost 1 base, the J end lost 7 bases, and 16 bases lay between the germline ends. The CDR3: CASSLGVQAGGEAFF. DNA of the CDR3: TGTGCCAGCAGCTTAGGCGTGCAGGCGGGTGGTGAAGCTTTCTTT.

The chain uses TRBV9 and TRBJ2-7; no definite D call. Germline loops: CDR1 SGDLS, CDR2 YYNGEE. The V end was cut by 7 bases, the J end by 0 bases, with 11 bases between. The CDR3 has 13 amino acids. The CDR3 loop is CASSGLYSYEQYF. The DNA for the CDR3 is TGTGCCAGCTCCGGGCTCTACTCCTACGAGCAGTACTTC. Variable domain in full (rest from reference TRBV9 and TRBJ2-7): DSGVTQTPKHLITATGQRVTLRCSPRSGDLSVYWYQQSLDQGLQFLIQYYNGEERAKGNILERFSAQQFPDLHSELNLSSLELGDSALYFCASSGLYSYEQYFGPGTRLTVT.

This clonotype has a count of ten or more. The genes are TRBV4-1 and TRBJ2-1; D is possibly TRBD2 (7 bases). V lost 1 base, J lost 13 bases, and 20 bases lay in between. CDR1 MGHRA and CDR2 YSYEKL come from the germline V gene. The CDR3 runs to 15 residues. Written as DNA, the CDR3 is TGCGCCAGCAGCCAAGTAGGGGGGGACACGGAAAAACAGTTCTTC. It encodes CASSQVGGDTEKQFF.

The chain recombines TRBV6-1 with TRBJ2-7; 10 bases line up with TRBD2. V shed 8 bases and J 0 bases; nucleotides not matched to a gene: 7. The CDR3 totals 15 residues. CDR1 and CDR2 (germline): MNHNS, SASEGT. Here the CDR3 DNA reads TGTGCCAGCGTTCTGAGCGGGGGGGCCTCCTACGAGCAGTACTTC. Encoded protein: CASVLSGGASYEQYF.

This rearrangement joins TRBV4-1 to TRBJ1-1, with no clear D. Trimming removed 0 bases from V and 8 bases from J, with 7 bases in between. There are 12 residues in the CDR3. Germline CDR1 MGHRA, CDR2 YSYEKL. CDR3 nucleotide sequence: TGCGCCAGCAGCCAAGATCGGCACGAAGCTTTCTTT. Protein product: CASSQDRHEAFF.

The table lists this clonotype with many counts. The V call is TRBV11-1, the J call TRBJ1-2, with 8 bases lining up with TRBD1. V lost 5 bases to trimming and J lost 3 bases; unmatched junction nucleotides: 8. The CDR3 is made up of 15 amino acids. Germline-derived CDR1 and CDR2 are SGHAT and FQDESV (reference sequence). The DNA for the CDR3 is TGTGCCAGCAGCCCAGGACAGGGAATCTACTATGGCTACACCTTC. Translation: CASSPGQGIYYGYTF.

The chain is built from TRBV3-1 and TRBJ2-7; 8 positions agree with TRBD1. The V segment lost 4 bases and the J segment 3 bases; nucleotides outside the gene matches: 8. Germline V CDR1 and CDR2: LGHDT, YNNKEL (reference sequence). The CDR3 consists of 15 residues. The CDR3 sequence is CASSPRTGIVYEQYF. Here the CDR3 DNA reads TGTGCCAGCAGCCCAAGGACAGGGATAGTCTACGAGCAGTACTTC.

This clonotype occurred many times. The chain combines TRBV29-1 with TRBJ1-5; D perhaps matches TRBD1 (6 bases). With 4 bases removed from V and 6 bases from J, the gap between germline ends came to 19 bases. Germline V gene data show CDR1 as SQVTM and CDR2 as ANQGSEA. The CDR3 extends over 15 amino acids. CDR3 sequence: CSVGEMGLGGQPQHF. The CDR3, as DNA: TGCAGCGTTGGAGAGATGGGTCTAGGGGGTCAGCCCCAGCATTTT.

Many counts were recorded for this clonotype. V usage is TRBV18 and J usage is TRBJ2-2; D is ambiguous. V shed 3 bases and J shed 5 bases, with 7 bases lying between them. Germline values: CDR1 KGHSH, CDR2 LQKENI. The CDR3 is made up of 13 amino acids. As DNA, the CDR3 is TGTGCCAGCTCACCGTCTAGAACCGGGGAGCTGTTTTTT. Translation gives CASSPSRTGELFF.

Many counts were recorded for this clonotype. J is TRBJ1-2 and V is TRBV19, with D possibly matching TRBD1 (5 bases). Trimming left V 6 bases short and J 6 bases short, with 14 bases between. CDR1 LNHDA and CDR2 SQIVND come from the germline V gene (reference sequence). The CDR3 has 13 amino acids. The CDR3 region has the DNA TGTGCCAGTAGCCCAACTCGAGGGGATGGCTACACCTTC. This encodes CASSPTRGDGYTF.

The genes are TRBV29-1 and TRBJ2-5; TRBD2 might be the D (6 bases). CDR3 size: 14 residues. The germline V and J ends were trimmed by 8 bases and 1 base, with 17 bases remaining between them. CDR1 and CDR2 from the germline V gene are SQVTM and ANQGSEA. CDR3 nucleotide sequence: TGCAGCTTGAAGGAGGGCCGGGGCCAAGAGACCCAGTACTTC. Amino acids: CSLKEGRGQETQYF.

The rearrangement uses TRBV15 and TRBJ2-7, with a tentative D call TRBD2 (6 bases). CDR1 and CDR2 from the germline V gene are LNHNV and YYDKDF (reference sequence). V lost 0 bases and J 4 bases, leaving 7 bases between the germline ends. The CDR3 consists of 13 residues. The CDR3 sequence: CATSRDRGYEQYF. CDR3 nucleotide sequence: TGTGCCACCAGCAGAGATCGGGGGTACGAGCAGTACTTC. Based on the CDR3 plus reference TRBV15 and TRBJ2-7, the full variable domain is DAMVIQNPRYQVTQFGKPVTLSCSQTLNHNVMYWYQQKSSQAPKLLFHYYDKDFNNEADTPDNFQSRRPNTSFCFLDIRSPGLGDTAMYLCATSRDRGYEQYFGPGTRLTVT.

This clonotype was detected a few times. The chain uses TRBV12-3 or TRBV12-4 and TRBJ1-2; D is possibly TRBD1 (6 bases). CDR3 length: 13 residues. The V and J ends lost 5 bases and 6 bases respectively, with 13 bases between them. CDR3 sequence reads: CASSPGGEDGYTF. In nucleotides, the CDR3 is TGTGCCAGCAGTCCCGGGGGCGAGGATGGCTACACCTTC.

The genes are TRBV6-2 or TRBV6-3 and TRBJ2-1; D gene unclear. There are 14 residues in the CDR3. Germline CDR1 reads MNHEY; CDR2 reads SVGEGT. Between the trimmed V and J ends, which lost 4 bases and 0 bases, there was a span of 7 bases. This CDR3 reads CASSFVSSYNEQFF. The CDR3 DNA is TGTGCCAGCAGTTTCGTGAGCTCCTACAATGAGCAGTTCTTC.

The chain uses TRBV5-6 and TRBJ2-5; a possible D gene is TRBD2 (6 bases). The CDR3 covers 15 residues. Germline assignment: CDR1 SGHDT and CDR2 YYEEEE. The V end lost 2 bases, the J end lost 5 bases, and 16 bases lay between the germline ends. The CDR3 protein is CASSFQGGGGETQYF. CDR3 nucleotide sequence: TGTGCCAGCAGCTTCCAGGGAGGTGGAGGCGAGACCCAGTACTTC.

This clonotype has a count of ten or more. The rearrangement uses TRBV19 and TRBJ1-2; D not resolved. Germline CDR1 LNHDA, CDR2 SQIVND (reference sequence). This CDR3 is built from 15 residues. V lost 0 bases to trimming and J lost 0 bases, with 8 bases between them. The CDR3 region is CASSIEEGANYGYTF. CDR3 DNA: TGTGCCAGTAGTATAGAAGAGGGAGCTAACTATGGCTACACCTTC. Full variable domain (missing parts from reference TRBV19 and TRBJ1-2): DGGITQSPKYLFRKEGQNVTLSCEQNLNHDAMYWYRQDPGQGLRLIYYSQIVNDFQKGDIAEGYSVSREKKESFPLTVTSAQKNPTAFYLCASSIEEGANYGYTFGSGTRLTVV.

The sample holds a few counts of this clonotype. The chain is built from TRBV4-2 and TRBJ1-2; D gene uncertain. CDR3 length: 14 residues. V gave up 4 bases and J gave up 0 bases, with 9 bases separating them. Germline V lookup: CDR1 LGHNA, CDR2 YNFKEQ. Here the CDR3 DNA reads TGTGCCAGCAGCCCGACTGTGGCTAACTATGGCTACACCTTC. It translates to CASSPTVANYGYTF.

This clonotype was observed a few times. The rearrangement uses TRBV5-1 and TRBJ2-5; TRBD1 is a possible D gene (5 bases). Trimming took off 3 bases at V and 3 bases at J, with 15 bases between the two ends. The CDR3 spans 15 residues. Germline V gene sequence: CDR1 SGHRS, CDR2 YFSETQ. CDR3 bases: TGCGCCAGCAGCTCCCCGTGGCAGGGCGAAGAGACCCAGTACTTC. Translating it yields CASSSPWQGEETQYF. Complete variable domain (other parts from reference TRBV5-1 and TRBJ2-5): KAGVTQTPRYLIKTRGQQVTLSCSPISGHRSVSWYQQTPGQGLQFLFEYFSETQRNKGNFPGRFSGRQFSNSRSEMNVSTLELGDSALYLCASSSPWQGEETQYFGPGTRLLVL.

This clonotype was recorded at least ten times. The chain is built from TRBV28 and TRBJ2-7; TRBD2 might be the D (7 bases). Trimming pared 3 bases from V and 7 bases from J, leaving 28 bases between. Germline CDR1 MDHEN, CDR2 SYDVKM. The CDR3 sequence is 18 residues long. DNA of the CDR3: TGTGCCAGCAGTTTCCCGGGCCTGGGGGGGCCGTATAATCCAGAGCAGTACTTC. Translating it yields CASSFPGLGGPYNPEQYF. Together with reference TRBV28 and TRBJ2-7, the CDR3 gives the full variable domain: DVKVTQSSRYLVKRTGEKVFLECVQDMDHENMFWYRQDPGLGLRLIYFSYDVKMKEKGDIPEGYSVSREKKERFSLILESASTNQTSMYLCASSFPGLGGPYNPEQYFGPGTRLTVT.

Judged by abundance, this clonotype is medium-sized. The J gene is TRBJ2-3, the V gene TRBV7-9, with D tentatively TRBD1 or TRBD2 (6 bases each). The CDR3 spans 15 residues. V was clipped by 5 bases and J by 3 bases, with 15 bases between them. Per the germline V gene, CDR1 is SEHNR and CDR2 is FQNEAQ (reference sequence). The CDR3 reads CASSRSEGETDTQYF. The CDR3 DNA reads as TGTGCCAGCAGCCGGTCGGAGGGGGAAACAGATACGCAGTATTTT. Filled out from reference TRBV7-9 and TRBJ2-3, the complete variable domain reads DTGVSQNPRHKITKRGQNVTFRCDPISEHNRLYWYRQTLGQGPEFLTYFQNEAQLEKSRLLSDRFSAERPKGSFSTLEIQRTEQGDSAMYLCASSRSEGETDTQYFGPGTRLTVL.

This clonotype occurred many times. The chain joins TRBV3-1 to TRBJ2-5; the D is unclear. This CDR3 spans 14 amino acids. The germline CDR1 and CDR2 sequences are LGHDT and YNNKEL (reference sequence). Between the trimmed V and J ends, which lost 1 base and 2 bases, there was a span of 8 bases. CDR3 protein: CASSQVGQQETQYF. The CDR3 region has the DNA TGTGCCAGCAGCCAAGTAGGGCAACAAGAGACCCAGTACTTC.

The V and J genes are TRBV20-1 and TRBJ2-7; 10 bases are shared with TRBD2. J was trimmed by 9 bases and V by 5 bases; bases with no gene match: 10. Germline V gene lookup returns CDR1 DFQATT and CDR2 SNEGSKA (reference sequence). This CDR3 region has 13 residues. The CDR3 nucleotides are TGCAGTGCTCCATCTAGCGGGAGATCAGGGCAGTACTTC. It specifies CSAPSSGRSGQYF.

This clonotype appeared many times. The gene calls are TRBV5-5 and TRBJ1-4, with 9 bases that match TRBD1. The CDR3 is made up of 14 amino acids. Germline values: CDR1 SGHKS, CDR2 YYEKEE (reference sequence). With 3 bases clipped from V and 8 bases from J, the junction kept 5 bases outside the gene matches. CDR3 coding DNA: TGTGCCAGCAGCTGGACAGGGGAGGGCGAAAAACTGTTTTTT. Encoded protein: CASSWTGEGEKLFF.

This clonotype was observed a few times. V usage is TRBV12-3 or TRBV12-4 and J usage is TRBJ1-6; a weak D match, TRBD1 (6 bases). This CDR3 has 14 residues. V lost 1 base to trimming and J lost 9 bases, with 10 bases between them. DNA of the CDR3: TGTGCCAGCAGTTTAGGCTCAGGGGCTTCACCCCTCCACTTT. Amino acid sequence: CASSLGSGASPLHF.